A selection of T cell receptor beta chains follows, all from one sample in a study of blood T cell repertoires in COVID-19. Measured with immunoSEQ multiplex PCR; TCRdb has only the in-frame clones, and not every one. The table shows about 240,000 clones, with roughly 82% occurring only once. The source material was peripheral blood. These receptors were obtained from a man older than 75 with acute or convalescent COVID-19. CDR3s include the opening cysteine and the closing phenylalanine or tryptophan. D genes are given only for firm matches. The size of a clone is reported for some rows only, either as once, few or many, or as a class for expanded clones.

J	length	D	V	size	DNA	CDR3
TRBJ1-4	15	-	TRBV6-1	-	TGTGCCAGCAGTGAGGTGGGAGGAACTAATGAAAAACTGTTTTTT	CASSEVGGTNEKLFF
TRBJ2-2	13	-	TRBV27	-	TGTGCCAGCACTCACAGGGCGACCGGGGAGCTGTTTTTT	CASTHRATGELFF
TRBJ1-2	17	TRBD1	TRBV6-4	-	TGTGCCAGCAGTGAAGCTATAGGGACAGGGCAGGCCTATGGCTACACCTTC	CASSEAIGTGQAYGYTF
TRBJ1-3	14	-	TRBV2	-	TGTGCCAGCTTTCGGGGTGTCTCTGGAAACACCATATATTTT	CASFRGVSGNTIYF
TRBJ1-6	17	-	TRBV5-5	-	TGTGCCAGCAGCTTGATCGGGGAGAGGGCTTATAATTCACCCCTCCACTTT	CASSLIGERAYNSPLHF
TRBJ1-5	15	-	TRBV6-5	-	TGTGCCAGCTCCCCCACGGGACTTAGCAATCAGCCCCAGCATTTT	CASSPTGLSNQPQHF
TRBJ2-7	17	TRBD1	TRBV6-6	-	TGTGCCAGCAGTCCCGGGACAGGGACGAATTTGAAAAACGAGCAGTACTTC	CASSPGTGTNLKNEQYF
TRBJ2-5	14	-	TRBV28	-	TGTGCCAGCACCCTGGGGGCCGGTCGGCAGACCCAGTACTTC	CASTLGAGRQTQYF
TRBJ2-7	12	-	TRBV7-9	-	TGTGCCAGCAGCTTTGACACCTACGAGCAGTACTTC	CASSFDTYEQYF
TRBJ1-4	12	-	TRBV18	-	TGTGCCAGCTCACCCCAGGGTGAAAAACTGTTTTTT	CASSPQGEKLFF
TRBJ2-3	15	TRBD2	TRBV5-1	-	TGCGCCAGCAGCGCGACCGGGACTAGTTCAGATACGCAGTATTTT	CASSATGTSSDTQYF
TRBJ1-1	14	TRBD1	TRBV28	-	TGTGCCAGCAGGGAGAACAGGGGGGTTGTTGAAGCTTTCTTT	CASRENRGVVEAFF
TRBJ2-2	17	-	TRBV14	-	TGTGCCAGCAGCCCGCTTCCAGGGCTCGGGAGTGACGGGGAGCTGTTTTTT	CASSPLPGLGSDGELFF
TRBJ1-2	14	TRBD1	TRBV6-5	-	TGTGCCAGCAGACGGGACAGGGGCAACTATGGCTACACCTTC	CASRRDRGNYGYTF
TRBJ2-2	16	TRBD2	TRBV28	once	TGTGCCAGCAGCCCGAGCGGGAGGGCCATTACCGGGGAGCTGTTTTTT	CASSPSGRAITGELFF
TRBJ2-2	14	-	TRBV5-6	-	TGTGCCAGCAGGCCTACAGGGTACACCGGGGAGCTGTTTTTT	CASRPTGYTGELFF
TRBJ2-3	13	TRBD1	TRBV19	-	TGTGCCAGTAGTCCCCGGACAGGGGATACGCAGTATTTT	CASSPRTGDTQYF
TRBJ2-7	14	-	TRBV5-5	few	TGTGCCAGCAGCTTGGATATGGACTTACGGGAGCAGTACTTC	CASSLDMDLREQYF
TRBJ2-6	15	TRBD1	TRBV5-5	-	TGTGCCAGCAGCTGGGGGACAGCTGGGGCCAACGTCCTGACTTTC	CASSWGTAGANVLTF
TRBJ2-3	16	TRBD2	TRBV7-8	once	TGTGCCAGCAGGTTATATGCGGGAGCGGGCACAGATACGCAGTATTTT	CASRLYAGAGTDTQYF
TRBJ2-3	15	-	TRBV14	-	TGTGCCAGCAGCCAAGATGTCGGTAGTGGTCATACGCAGTATTTT	CASSQDVGSGHTQYF
TRBJ2-7	16	-	TRBV4-1	once	TGCGCCAGCAGCCAAGGTCGCAGCAGGGCAAATGGACGGCAGTACTTC	CASSQGRSRANGRQYF
TRBJ1-5	14	-	TRBV4-1	-	TGCGCCAGCAGCCCAGGACTGGTGTATCAGCCCCAGCATTTT	CASSPGLVYQPQHF
TRBJ1-6	14	-	TRBV11-2	-	TGTGCCAGCAGCTTAATAGGGGGTAATTCACCCCTCCACTTT	CASSLIGGNSPLHF
TRBJ1-6	16	-	TRBV5-1	-	TGCGCCAGCAGCTTGGAGTCAGGGCTTAATAATTCACCCCTCCACTTT	CASSLESGLNNSPLHF
TRBJ2-3	14	-	TRBV25-1	few	TGTGCCAGCAGTGAATGGGGGGAGACAGATACGCAGTATTTT	CASSEWGETDTQYF
TRBJ1-1	17	TRBD1	TRBV24-1	-	TGTGCCACCAGTGAGCCCCGGGACAGGGGGCGAGACACTGAAGCTTTCTTT	CATSEPRDRGRDTEAFF
TRBJ1-2	15	TRBD1	TRBV27	-	TGTGCCAGCAGTTTACGGACAGGGGAAAACTATGGCTACACCTTC	CASSLRTGENYGYTF
TRBJ1-4	15	-	TRBV10-2	-	TGCGCCAGCCAACGTCCAGGGGCCCCCAATGAAAAACTGTTTTTT	CASQRPGAPNEKLFF
TRBJ1-1	14	-	TRBV6-5	-	TGTGCCAGCAGTTACTTTCTCGGGAGCACTGAAGCTTTCTTT	CASSYFLGSTEAFF
TRBJ2-2	15	-	TRBV11-3	-	TGTGCCAGCAGCTTTAACAGGGACCTCACCGGGGAGCTGTTTTTT	CASSFNRDLTGELFF
TRBJ1-1	15	-	TRBV3-1/TRBV3-2	-	TGTGCCAGCAGCCAACAACTAGGGGGAAACACTGAAGCTTTCTTT	CASSQQLGGNTEAFF